In this sample, the clone carrying this TCR beta chain turned up a few times. Antigen unknown. This specimen belongs to a study of vaccination and CD4 T cells after COVID-19. Study outcomes and limitations: Clonotypes reactive to SARS-CoV-2 had a median that went up from 21 to 38, but not significantly.

Sequenced with the Oncomine TCR Beta short-read assay was DNA taken from cultured CD4+ T cells. A single record per CDR3 protein comes from TCRdb applying MiXCR to the PCR reads. The sample includes just over 2,500 distinct CDR3 sequences, approximately 40% of them seen just once. Treatment indicated: approximately 11-day PBMC culture with coronavirus spike peptide pools or control peptides (ViraFEST assay). Before the COVID-19 pandemic (2011-2018), CD4+ T cells were obtained from the unexposed donor. Germline values: CDR1 MNHEY, CDR2 SVGAGI. V was shortened by 3 bases and J by 1 base, with 10 bases between the two germline ends. The CDR3 loop spans 15 amino acids.

The sequence was collected from a human donor in good health. The chain is built from TRBV6-5 and TRBJ1-5; D gene uncertain. The source material was CD4+ T cells from blood, cultured in vitro. CDR3 in amino acids: CASSYHGGSNQPQHF. Written as DNA, the CDR3 is TGTGCCAGCAGTTATCACGGTGGGAGCAATCAGCCCCAGCATTTT.